This T cell receptor (beta chain) was sequenced for a study of blood T cell repertoires in COVID-19. Study-level background: Acute and convalescent COVID-19 specimens originated in the United States, Italy and Spain.

V lost 5 bases to trimming and J lost 0 bases; unmatched junction nucleotides: 9. The CDR3 has 16 residues. CDR1 is MNHEY and CDR2 is SVGEGT in the germline V gene. In the original analysis: Quantification of nucleated cells was approximated via reference gene primer amplification. Libraries were prepared by immunoSEQ multiplex PCR; TCRdb keeps only in-frame clonotypes and omits some of them. From that table come the V and J calls and clone size; the DNA was used to work out D and trimming. This table holds approximately 150,000 clones, around 87% found once. Sequencing input: peripheral blood. This receptor was taken from an older woman with active or convalescent COVID-19. The genes are TRBV6-2 or TRBV6-3 and TRBJ1-1, with 7 bases identical to TRBD1. The CDR3 sequence is CASSASETGMNTEAFF. As DNA, the CDR3 is TGTGCCAGCAGTGCATCGGAGACAGGGATGAACACTGAAGCTTTCTTT.